This TCR beta chain was sequenced in a study of human T cells and chemical hapten exposure. TCRdb recomputed calls from the RACE reads with MiXCR, one row per CDR3 protein. Of approximately 400,000 distinct CDR3 sequences in the sample, 4% to 6% were seen once. There are many counts of this clonotype. Time point defined: pre-sensitization, week 0. Treatment denoted: therapeutic diphenylcyclopropenone sensitization with weekly scalp DPC. The germline CDR1 and CDR2 sequences are ENHRY and SYGVKD. The CDR3 is 14 amino acids. V shed 2 bases and J 11 bases; nucleotides not matched to a gene: 8. The chain is built from TRBV10-3 and TRBJ1-2; the match to TRBD1 covers 10 bases. The clonotype comes from a woman in her forties or fifties with alopecia areata. Some clones in this sample may be carry-over from other donors' samples. Sequencing used whole blood, obtained in connection with sensitization to the hapten diphenylcyclopropenone (DPC). CDR3 in DNA: TGTGCCATCAGTGAGGGGACAGGGGCCGAAAGGTACACCTTC. The encoded protein is CAISEGTGAERYTF.